This T cell receptor beta chain was found in a study of beta chain features in type 1 diabetes. Overall study context: Healthy donors, compared against patients, showed similar age, gender and cell yields.

A note on this clone: Its specificity is not known.

Since all of the isolated RNA was reverse transcribed, expressed TCRB transcripts were what got sequenced. TCRdb keeps only in-frame clones here, not all; method: immunoSEQ multiplex PCR. The sample includes around 300,000 clones, approximately 9.9% of them seen just once. V was pared by 9 bases and J by 0 bases, with 12 bases between. CDR1 is MDHEN, CDR2 SYDVKM, per germline. This CDR3 is built from 14 residues. Whole-study results and caveats: Sequencing the cDNA could make cells with high TCR expression show up more than they should.

The TCR was taken from a young woman in good health. Sample: naive CD4+ T cells from blood. The chain employs TRBV28 and TRBJ2-1; TRBD2 is a possible D gene (5 bases). For the CDR3, the DNA is TGTGCCAGTTTAGGAGGTAGCTCCTACAATGAGCAGTTCTTC. Protein: CASLGGSSYNEQFF.